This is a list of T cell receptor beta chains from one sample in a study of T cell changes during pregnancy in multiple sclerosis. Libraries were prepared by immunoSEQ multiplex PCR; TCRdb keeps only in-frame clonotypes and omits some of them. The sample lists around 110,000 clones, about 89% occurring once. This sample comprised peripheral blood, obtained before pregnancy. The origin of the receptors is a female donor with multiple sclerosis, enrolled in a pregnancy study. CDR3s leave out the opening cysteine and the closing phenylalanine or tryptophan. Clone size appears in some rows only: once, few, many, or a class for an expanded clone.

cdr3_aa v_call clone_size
ASSPASGIPGANVLT TRBV11-2 NA
ASSQPGLAGPRDDNEQF TRBV5-4 NA
AYRGQGMGGYT TRBV30 once
ASSLPDSAYEQY TRBV11-2 NA
ATSRDGSNSPLH TRBV15 NA
SVVEDSPTYGYT TRBV29-1 NA
ASSQIPGGYEQY TRBV18 NA
ASSIGGRSFSDGYT TRBV19 NA
ASSYGVRGNTEAF TRBV7-8 NA
ASSDTSGDTQY TRBV5-4 NA
ASSRQGEYTEAF TRBV5-1 NA
ASSLVSGGLQPQH TRBV7-2 once
ASRTGTSGYEQY TRBV28 NA
ASSQDREQY TRBV4-1 NA
ASSIDGYEQY TRBV19 NA
AWGRALRQPQH TRBV30 NA
ASTMGGVANTEAF TRBV28 NA
ASSLTGMDSPLH TRBV5-8 NA
ASSIAWGDYGYT TRBV19 once
ASSFTGTGAIEQF TRBV7-2 NA
ASSRQVVSYNEQF TRBV11-1 NA
ASSDLTTVPNGYT TRBV25-1 NA
ASSYGGTYGYT TRBV6-5 NA
ATSRGQGRPYNEQF TRBV15 NA
SVVGRGLEAF TRBV29-1 NA
ASSLGTGDTEAF TRBV7-3 NA
SGTTSAPPYEQY TRBV29-1 NA
ASSALGTDYGYT TRBV19 NA
ASSIQTGMTEAF TRBV19 once
ASSFQGAELDIYGYT TRBV7-9 NA
ASSLLAGGPPGSGNTIY TRBV7-9 NA
AWRMTGSNYGYT TRBV30 NA
ASSEVPLLSGGYT TRBV6-1 NA
ASSPRTSGEPTLEF TRBV5-4 few
AWSRGGDVYGYT TRBV30 NA
ASSQDMEGGVQETQY TRBV4-1 NA
ASSVIWTAEQF TRBV9 NA